This TCR beta chain derives from a study of blood T cell repertoires in COVID-19. Study in general: COVID-19 samples from acute and convalescent phases originated in the United States, Italy and Spain. From T cells, B-cell-depleted T cells, or PBMCs came the material, which was cDNA or gDNA.

There are 15 residues in the CDR3. V was trimmed by 7 bases and J by 2 bases, leaving 17 bases between them. The germline V gene has CDR1 SEHNR and CDR2 FQNEAQ (reference sequence). TCRdb's table, derived via immunoSEQ multiplex PCR, lists solely in-frame clones and lacks some. The table shows around 150,000 clones, with approximately 84% occurring only once. Sequenced sample: peripheral blood. J is TRBJ1-2 and V is TRBV7-9, with a weak D call TRBD1 (6 bases). The clonotype originates from a woman in her sixties with acute or convalescent COVID-19. The CDR3 here is CASTNAPGHNYGYTF. The CDR3 DNA follows: TGTGCCAGCACCAACGCTCCGGGACACAACTATGGCTACACCTTC.